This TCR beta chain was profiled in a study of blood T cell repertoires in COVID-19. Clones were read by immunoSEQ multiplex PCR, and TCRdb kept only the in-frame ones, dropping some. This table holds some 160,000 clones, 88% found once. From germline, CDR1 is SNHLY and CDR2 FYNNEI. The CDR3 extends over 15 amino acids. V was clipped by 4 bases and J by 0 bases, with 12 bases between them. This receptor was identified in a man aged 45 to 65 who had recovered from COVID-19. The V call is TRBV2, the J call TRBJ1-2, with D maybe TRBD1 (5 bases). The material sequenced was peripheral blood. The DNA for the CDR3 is TGTGCCAGCAGTGGTGGGGTACAGGCTAACTATGGCTACACCTTC. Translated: CASSGGVQANYGYTF.